This TCR beta chain emerged from a study of cytomegalovirus exposure and HLA in healthy donors. Regarding the study as a whole: A missense DCLRE1C variant was associated with V- and J-gene trimming of TCR beta chains in a later analysis, and an independent cohort replicated the association.

This CDR3 contains 16 residues. Losses at the gene ends were 4 bases for V and 5 bases for J; bases not matched to a gene: 12. CDR1 and CDR2 (germline): SGHRS, YFSETQ. With 60 Vbeta and 13 Jbeta primers, the PCR was carried out. Profiling relied on immunoSEQ multiplex PCR, and the TCRdb table lists in-frame clones only, not all of them. The sample carries about 140,000 clones, 76% recorded once. With respect to this clone: Its target is unknown.

This receptor was identified in a female donor in good health and CMV-seropositive. Sequencing was carried out using PBMCs. This rearrangement joins TRBV5-1 to TRBJ1-2, with TRBD1 matching 9 bases. Written as DNA, the CDR3 is TGCGCCAGCAGCATTAATCCGGGACAGGGTGGTTATGGCTACACCTTC. Protein: CASSINPGQGGYGYTF.